A single sample gave rise to the 23 T cell receptor beta chains below, sequenced in a study of blood T cell repertoires in COVID-19. The table came from immunoSEQ multiplex PCR; TCRdb's copy has only in-frame clones and leaves some out. The sample has roughly 25,000 clones, 85% to 90% seen once. The sample taken for sequencing was peripheral blood. The receptors come from a human donor in a cohort sampled during active COVID-19.

The chain has TRBV7-2 and TRBJ2-6; no firm D call. The length of the CDR3 is 15 residues. V was trimmed by 0 bases and J by 0 bases, leaving 3 bases between them. The germline CDR1 and CDR2 sequences are SGHTA and FQGNSA. CDR3 nucleotides: TGTGCCAGCAGCTTAGCTATCTCTGGGGCCAACGTCCTGACTTTC. It translates to CASSLAISGANVLTF.

This clone occurred once. This chain links TRBV7-9 with TRBJ1-1; D may be TRBD1 (6 bases). From germline, CDR1 is SEHNR and CDR2 FQNEAQ (reference sequence). This CDR3 is built from 14 residues. Between the trimmed V and J ends, which lost 8 bases and 1 base, there was a span of 14 bases. The CDR3 spells CASVVGTTNTEAFF. The CDR3 DNA reads TGTGCCAGCGTCGTAGGGACAACGAACACTGAAGCTTTCTTT.

This chain uses TRBV6-5 with TRBJ1-4, with 7 bases lining up with TRBD1. This CDR3 is 16 amino acids long. The germline V gene has CDR1 MNHEY and CDR2 SVGAGI. After removal of 6 bases from V and 0 bases from J, the junction contained 7 bases not matched to a gene. Written as DNA, the CDR3 is TGTGCCAGCAGATACAGGGGTGTTGCAACTAATGAAAAACTGTTTTTT. The encoded protein is CASRYRGVATNEKLFF.

The rearrangement uses TRBV5-4 and TRBJ2-1; 7 bases fit TRBD2. With V trimmed by 0 bases and J by 4 bases, 1 base remained unmatched. Germline-derived CDR1 and CDR2 are SGHNT and YYREEE (reference sequence). The CDR3 contains 14 residues. The CDR3 loop reads CASSLGGGYNEQFF. CDR3 coding DNA: TGTGCCAGCAGCTTGGGCGGGGGTTACAATGAGCAGTTCTTC. The full variable domain, in which reference TRBV5-4 and TRBJ2-1 provide the parts outside the CDR3, is ETGVTQSPTHLIKTRGQQVTLRCSSQSGHNTVSWYQQALGQGPQFIFQYYREEENGRGNFPPRFSGLQFPNYSSELNVNALELDDSALYLCASSLGGGYNEQFFGPGTRLTVL.

This chain joins TRBV28 and TRBJ1-1, with D maybe TRBD1 (6 bases). The V end was cut by 5 bases, the J end by 0 bases, with 13 bases between. The CDR3 covers 15 residues. Germline V CDR1 and CDR2: MDHEN, SYDVKM. This chain's CDR3 is CASSQAGALNTEAFF. The CDR3 DNA is TGTGCCAGCAGTCAAGCAGGGGCCCTGAACACTGAAGCTTTCTTT.

The V call is TRBV4-2, the J call TRBJ2-4; D perhaps matches TRBD1 (5 bases). Deletions cut 4 bases from V and 9 bases from J, with 13 bases between. The CDR3 totals 13 residues. The germline gives CDR1 LGHNA, CDR2 YNFKEQ. The CDR3: CASSLGAPGIQYF. The CDR3 nucleotides read TGTGCCAGCAGCCTTGGGGCCCCGGGCATTCAGTACTTC.

This chain connects TRBV9 to TRBJ2-7, with 7 bases lining up with TRBD2. J gave up 0 bases and V 6 bases, and 6 bases lay outside the gene matches. Germline V gives CDR1 SGDLS, CDR2 YYNGEE. There are 14 residues in the CDR3. In nucleotides, the CDR3 is TGTGCCAGCACCCCCACTAGCGTCTCCTACGAGCAGTACTTC. It is translated as CASTPTSVSYEQYF. The variable domain in full, with the rest retrieved from reference TRBV9 and TRBJ2-7, is DSGVTQTPKHLITATGQRVTLRCSPRSGDLSVYWYQQSLDQGLQFLIQYYNGEERAKGNILERFSAQQFPDLHSELNLSSLELGDSALYFCASTPTSVSYEQYFGPGTRLTVT.

The CDR3 loop is CASSATSSVSTDTQYF. The CDR3 region has the DNA TGTGCCAGCAGCGCGACTTCTAGCGTGAGCACAGATACGCAGTATTTT. J is TRBJ2-3 and V is TRBV9; D is perhaps TRBD2 (6 bases). This CDR3 has 16 amino acids. Germline values: CDR1 SGDLS, CDR2 YYNGEE. Trimming cost V 3 bases and J 0 bases, with 14 bases left between them.

CDR3 nucleotides: TGTGCCAGCAGTGTCACTAGCGGGGGCCTTCAGCAGTTCTTC. Amino acids: CASSVTSGGLQQFF. The V gene is TRBV2, the J gene TRBJ2-1; 11 nucleotides agree with TRBD2. The germline V gene encodes CDR1 SNHLY and CDR2 FYNNEI. The ends lost 4 bases at V and 11 bases at J; junction bases unmatched: 7. This CDR3 is built from 14 residues.

This clone was counted a single time. This sequence joins TRBV7-9 and TRBJ1-4; TRBD1 matches 9 bases. Losses at the gene ends were 4 bases for V and 6 bases for J; bases not matched to a gene: 6. Germline CDR1 SEHNR, CDR2 FQNEAQ (reference sequence). This CDR3 comprises 15 residues. CDR3: CASSYGDRVDEKLFF. The CDR3 DNA is TGTGCCAGCAGCTACGGGGACAGGGTAGATGAAAAACTGTTTTTT.

V usage is TRBV6-5 and J usage is TRBJ1-3, with D possibly TRBD1 on 5 matching bases. CDR1 and CDR2 from the germline V gene are MNHEY and SVGAGI. Between the trimmed V and J ends, which lost 6 bases and 0 bases, there was a span of 9 bases. The CDR3 loop spans 14 amino acids. CDR3 sequence reads: CASRLTGSGNTIYF. As DNA, the CDR3 is TGTGCCAGCAGGCTTACAGGCTCTGGAAACACCATATATTTT.

The V and J genes are TRBV29-1 and TRBJ2-6; D gene ambiguous. V was shortened by 3 bases and J by 1 base, with 4 bases between the two germline ends. CDR1 and CDR2 from the germline V gene are SQVTM and ANQGSEA. This CDR3 has 13 amino acids. CDR3 protein: CSVDGSGANVLTF. In DNA, the CDR3 is TGCAGCGTTGACGGGTCTGGGGCCAACGTCCTGACTTTC.

The V call is TRBV19, the J call TRBJ1-6; D gene ambiguous. V dropped 6 bases and J dropped 6 bases, with 6 bases sitting between them. CDR1 is LNHDA, CDR2 SQIVND, per germline (reference sequence). This CDR3 has 12 amino acids. The CDR3 spells CASRNSNSPLHF. For the CDR3, the DNA is TGTGCCAGTAGGAACAGTAATTCACCCCTCCACTTT.

The chain uses TRBV2 and TRBJ2-5; TRBD2 matches 11 bases. The CDR3 contains 17 residues. Germline loops: CDR1 SNHLY, CDR2 FYNNEI. After removal of 3 bases from V and 2 bases from J, the junction contained 8 bases not matched to a gene. The chain's CDR3 is CASSDLSGGAGQETQYF. CDR3 DNA sequence: TGTGCCAGCAGTGACCTTAGCGGGGGGGCCGGGCAAGAGACCCAGTACTTC.

This clone was seen once. This chain uses TRBV19 with TRBJ2-2, with 9 bases fitting TRBD1. Germline values: CDR1 LNHDA, CDR2 SQIVND (reference sequence). V gave up 4 bases and J gave up 7 bases; unmatched junction bases: 4. CDR3 length: 14 residues. The CDR3: CASSTGTGYGELFF. In DNA form, the CDR3 reads TGTGCCAGTAGTACCGGGACAGGGTACGGGGAGCTGTTTTTT.

This clone was seen a single time. In DNA form, the CDR3 reads TGTGCCAGCAGCTCGCCGGGACTCAATAACTATGGCTACACCTTC. It translates to CASSSPGLNNYGYTF. The rearrangement links TRBV11-2 to TRBJ1-2, with TRBD1 as a possible D gene (5 bases). Germline CDR1 reads SGHAT; CDR2 reads FQNNGV. CDR3 size: 15 residues. Deletions cut 4 bases from V and 1 base from J, with 13 bases between.

This chain uses TRBV18 with TRBJ2-7, with D possibly being TRBD2 (8 bases). V lost 3 bases to trimming and J lost 0 bases, with 18 bases between them. The CDR3 spans 17 residues. CDR1 is KGHSH and CDR2 is LQKENI in the germline V gene. The CDR3 DNA is TGTGCCAGCTCACCCCTATCGGGAGGGGGCGGCTCCTACGAGCAGTACTTC. Translating it yields CASSPLSGGGGSYEQYF.

The rearrangement joins TRBV18 to TRBJ2-3, with TRBD1 matching over 9 bases. Germline-derived CDR1 and CDR2 are KGHSH and LQKENI. This CDR3 contains 16 residues. Unmatched junction bases numbered 4, after V lost 0 bases and J lost 3 bases. CDR3 amino acids: CASSPPGQGSTDTQYF. The CDR3 DNA reads TGTGCCAGCTCACCACCGGGACAGGGATCGACAGATACGCAGTATTTT.

The chain uses TRBV6-2 or TRBV6-3 and TRBJ1-1, with D perhaps matching TRBD1 (6 bases). This CDR3 spans 14 amino acids. Trimming removed 0 bases from V and 5 bases from J, with 10 bases in between. Germline values: CDR1 MNHEY, CDR2 SVGEGT. The DNA for the CDR3 is TGTGCCAGCAGTTACTCCAGGGGTGATACTGAAGCTTTCTTT. This gives the protein CASSYSRGDTEAFF.

This clone was counted a few times. This chain connects TRBV3-1 (or the pseudogene TRBV3-2) to TRBJ1-5; 9 bases are a match to TRBD1. The CDR3 has 18 amino acids. Germline assignment: CDR1 LGHDT and CDR2 YNNKEL (reference sequence). J was trimmed by 1 base and V by 2 bases; bases with no gene match: 9. CDR3 DNA: TGTGCCAGCAGCCAAAAGGGACAGGGTGTAGGGAGCAATCAGCCCCAGCATTTT. Residues: CASSQKGQGVGSNQPQHF.

The J gene is TRBJ2-1, the V gene TRBV27; 8 bases agree with TRBD2. V lost 7 bases, J lost 5 bases, and 10 bases stayed unmatched. Germline values: CDR1 MNHEY, CDR2 SMNVEV (reference sequence). CDR3 size: 15 residues. CDR3 protein: CASTGPGLVHNEQFF. CDR3 nucleotide sequence: TGTGCCAGCACCGGTCCGGGACTAGTTCACAATGAGCAGTTCTTC.

The chain is built from TRBV18 and TRBJ1-1; 7 bases are shared with TRBD1. The CDR3 totals 16 residues. The J segment lost 3 bases and the V segment lost 5 bases, leaving 12 bases of the junction unmatched. Germline lookup yields CDR1 KGHSH and CDR2 LQKENI. The CDR3 DNA is TGTGCCAGCTCAATCGGCTCATGGACAGGCTACACTGAAGCTTTCTTT. This sequence encodes CASSIGSWTGYTEAFF.

The chain is built from TRBV13 and TRBJ2-7, with 7 bases matching TRBD2. Germline CDR1 reads PRHDT; CDR2 reads FYEKMQ (reference sequence). V trimming: 6 bases; J trimming: 7 bases; junction bases outside the gene matches: 3. This CDR3 is built from 11 residues. DNA for the CDR3: TGTGCCAGCAGGGGAGGGCCTGAGCAGTACTTC. This sequence encodes CASRGGPEQYF.